This paragraph covers one TCR beta chain sequence. Its antigen is still unknown. The same CDR3 arises from other DNA sequences in this sample as well. The source of the sample is a study of shared clonotypes between healthy human individuals. Whole-study results and caveats: Estimated richness was generally greater in naive than memory subsets. Clonotype sharing among donors likely depends on sequencing depth.

This CDR3 has 14 amino acids. The germline gives CDR1 SGHRS, CDR2 YFSETQ. J gave up 4 bases and V 2 bases, and 4 bases lay outside the gene matches. It was into CD45RA+ naive and CD45RA-negative memory subsets that the CD4+ cells were split. It was about 210 ng DNA, approximately 28,000 T cell genomes, that sorted-subset replicate PCRs used. The protocol was immunoSEQ multiplex PCR, while the TCRdb copy is restricted to in-frame clones and leaves out a portion. Among about 1 million clones listed, about 76% were seen once. V and J are TRBV5-1 and TRBJ2-7, with 9 bases lining up with TRBD1. The receptor was derived from a man between 18 and 35 years old in good health. Sequencing was performed on memory CD4+ T cells sorted from blood. Subset indicated: CD45RA-negative fraction. CDR3 sequence reads: CASSLQGAGYEQYF. In DNA, the CDR3 is TGCGCCAGCAGCTTACAGGGGGCAGGGTACGAGCAGTACTTC.